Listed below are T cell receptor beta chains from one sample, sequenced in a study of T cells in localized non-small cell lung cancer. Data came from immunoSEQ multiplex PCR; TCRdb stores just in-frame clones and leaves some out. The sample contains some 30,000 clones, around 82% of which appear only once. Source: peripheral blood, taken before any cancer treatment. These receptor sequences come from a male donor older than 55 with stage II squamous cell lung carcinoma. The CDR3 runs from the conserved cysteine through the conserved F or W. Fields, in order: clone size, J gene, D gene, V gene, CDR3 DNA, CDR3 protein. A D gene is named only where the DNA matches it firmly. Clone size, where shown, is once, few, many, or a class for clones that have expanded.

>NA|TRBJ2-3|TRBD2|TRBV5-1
TGCGCCAGCAGCCGCGACCCCCGGACTAGCGGGGGGGGAGATACGCAGTATTTT
CASSRDPRTSGGGDTQYF
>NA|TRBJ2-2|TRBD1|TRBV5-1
TGCGCCAGCAGCTTGGGCAGTCTTCAGGGGGCCGGGGAGCTGTTTTTT
CASSLGSLQGAGELFF
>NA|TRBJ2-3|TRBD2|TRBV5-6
TGTGCCAGCAGCTTGTACTTTCCAGCGGGAGGGCCAGATACGCAGTATTTT
CASSLYFPAGGPDTQYF
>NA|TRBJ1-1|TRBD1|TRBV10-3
TGTGCCATCGGATACGACAGGGGCACTGAAGCTTTCTTT
CAIGYDRGTEAFF
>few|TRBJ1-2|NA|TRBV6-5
TGTGCCAGCAGATCCGGACCGGGAAACTATGGCTACACCTTC
CASRSGPGNYGYTF
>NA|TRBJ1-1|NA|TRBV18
TGTGCCAGCTCACCGGATAGCCTCACAGCTTTCTTT
CASSPDSLTAFF
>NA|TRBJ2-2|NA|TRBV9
TGTGCCAGCAGCGTAGCAGGGAGAACCACCGGGGAGCTGTTTTTT
CASSVAGRTTGELFF
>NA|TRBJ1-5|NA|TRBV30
TGTGCCTGGAATCGCAGGGGCGGGAATCAGCCCCAGCATTTT
CAWNRRGGNQPQHF
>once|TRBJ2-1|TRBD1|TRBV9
TGTGCCAGCACGGGACAGGTAGGAGACAATGAGCAGTTCTTC
CASTGQVGDNEQFF
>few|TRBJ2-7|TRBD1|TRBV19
TGTGCCAGTAGATCAGCGGGACAGGGGATTTACGAGCAGTACTTC
CASRSAGQGIYEQYF
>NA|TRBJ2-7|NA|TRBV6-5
TGTGCCAGCAGGTCCTCCTACGAGCAGTACTTC
CASRSSYEQYF
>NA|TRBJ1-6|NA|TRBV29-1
TGCAGCGTTCGAGAGGATGGCAATTCACCCCTCCACTTT
CSVREDGNSPLHF
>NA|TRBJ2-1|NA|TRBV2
TGTGCCAGCAGTGACCCTTCTGTCTCCTACAATGAGCAGTTCTTC
CASSDPSVSYNEQFF
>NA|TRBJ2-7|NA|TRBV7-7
TGTGCTAGCTCAAAGGACAGAGGCTACGAGCAGTACTTC
CASSKDRGYEQYF
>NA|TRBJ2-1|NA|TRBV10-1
TGCGCCAGCAGTGGGGCCAGGGGATACAATGAGCAGTTCTTC
CASSGARGYNEQFF
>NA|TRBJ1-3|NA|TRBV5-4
TGTGCCAGCAGCTCCGGCGGAGTTAACTCTGGAAACACCATATATTTT
CASSSGGVNSGNTIYF
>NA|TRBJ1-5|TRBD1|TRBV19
TGTGCCAGTAGTATGACAGGGGCCCCAGGAGATCAGCCCCAGCATTTT
CASSMTGAPGDQPQHF
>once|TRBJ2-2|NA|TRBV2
TGTGCCAGCATCCCCTTCGTTGGGGGGAAGGACACCGGGGAGCTGTTTTTT
CASIPFVGGKDTGELFF
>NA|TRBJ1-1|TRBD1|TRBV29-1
TGCAGCGTTGCTGTACAGGGGATATTTGGAGCTTTCTTT
CSVAVQGIFGAFF
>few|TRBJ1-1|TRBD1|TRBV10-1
TGCGCCAGCAGTTCATACCAGGGGGCGAACACTGAAGCTTTCTTT
CASSSYQGANTEAFF
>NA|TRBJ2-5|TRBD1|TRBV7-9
TGTGCCAGCAGCCAGGACAGGGCCCAAGAGACCCAGTACTTC
CASSQDRAQETQYF
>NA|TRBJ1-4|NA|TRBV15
TGTGCCACCAGCCTTACGAGTAGGGGCTCTAATGAAAAACTGTTTTTT
CATSLTSRGSNEKLFF
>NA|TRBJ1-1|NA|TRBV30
TGTGCCTGGAGTGACGGGGACTTAGGGGCTTTCTTT
CAWSDGDLGAFF
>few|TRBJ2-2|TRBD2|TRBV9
TGTGCCAGCAGCGTAGGACTAGCGGGGGACACCGGGGAGCTGTTTTTT
CASSVGLAGDTGELFF
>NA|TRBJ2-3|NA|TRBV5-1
TGCGCCAGCAGCTTGGGGGGCACAGATACGCAGTATTTT
CASSLGGTDTQYF
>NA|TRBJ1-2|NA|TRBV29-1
TGCAGCGCCTCGCAGGGGTTAGGGGCTAACTATGGCTACACCTTC
CSASQGLGANYGYTF
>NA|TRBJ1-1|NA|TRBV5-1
TGCGCCAGCAGCGCCACATCGAACACTGAAGCTTTCTTT
CASSATSNTEAFF
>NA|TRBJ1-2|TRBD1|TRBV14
TGTGCCAGCAGCCAAAACCCGGGACAGGGGTCTAATCATGGCTACACCTTC
CASSQNPGQGSNHGYTF
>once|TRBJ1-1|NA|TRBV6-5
TGTGCCAGCAGGCGTTGGACAGACCCTGAAGCTTTCTTT
CASRRWTDPEAFF
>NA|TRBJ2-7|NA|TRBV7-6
TGTGCCAGCAGCGGACGTCCTCGATACTACGAGCAGTACTTC
CASSGRPRYYEQYF
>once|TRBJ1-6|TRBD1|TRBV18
TGTGCCAGCTCACCCTTGACAGGGGATAATTCACCCCTCCACTTT
CASSPLTGDNSPLHF
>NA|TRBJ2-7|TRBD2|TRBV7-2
TGTGCCAGCTGGGGGGGGGCCTACGAGCAGTACTTC
CASWGGAYEQYF
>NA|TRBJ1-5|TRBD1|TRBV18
TGTGCCAGCTCACCAGACAGGGGACAGCCCCAGCATTTT
CASSPDRGQPQHF
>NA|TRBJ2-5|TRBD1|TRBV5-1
TGCGCCAGCAGCTTGGGACAGGGGATACAAGAGACCCAGTACTTC
CASSLGQGIQETQYF
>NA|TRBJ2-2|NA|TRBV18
TGTGCCAGCTCATTTCAAGGGAACACCGGGGAGCTGTTTTTT
CASSFQGNTGELFF
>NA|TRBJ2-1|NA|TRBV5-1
TGCGCCAGCAGCTTGGTCGGGCGGGTCAATGAGCAGTTCTTC
CASSLVGRVNEQFF
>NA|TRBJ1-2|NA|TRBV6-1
TGTGCCAGCAGGGAGGGAGGGAACTATGGCTACACCTTC
CASREGGNYGYTF
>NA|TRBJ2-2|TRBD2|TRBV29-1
TGCAGCGCCCGCAACCCGGGAGGCGGGGAGCTGTTTTTT
CSARNPGGGELFF
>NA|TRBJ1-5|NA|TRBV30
TGTGCCTGGAGTGTACAGAGCAATCAGCCCCAGCATTTT
CAWSVQSNQPQHF
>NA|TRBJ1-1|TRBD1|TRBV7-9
TGTGCCAGCAGCTTTGGGACAGGGGAAACTGAAGCTTTCTTT
CASSFGTGETEAFF